What follows are 18 T cell receptor beta chains derived from one specimen sequenced in a study of beta chain features in type 1 diabetes (dated by TCRdb to 2016 to 2019). What the work shows at the level of the full study, not this receptor alone: Type 1 diabetes patients showed a moderate but significant shortening of TCRB CDR3 length in all four CD4+ subsets.

The receptor library was made with the immunoSEQ multiplex PCR assay. The entire isolated RNA was reverse transcribed using the High Capacity cDNA Reverse Transcription Kit, and thus expressed TCRB transcripts were sequenced. The table was pulled from immuneACCESS by TCRdb, which kept in-frame rearrangements only. Such tables lose some clones; where checked, under half of the loss comes from unresolved V genes, and the rest has no known cause. The sample table records roughly 700,000 clones; about an eighth of these occur just once. 0.022% of the sample goes to the ten largest clones. The antigens for these receptors are not known. Sequenced sample: naive CD4+ T cells from blood. The cell subset or site tag for this specimen amounts to: true naive CD4+ T cells. The receptors here all came from a man younger than 35 with type 1 diabetes.

J is TRBJ2-5 and V is TRBV28; 8 positions agree with TRBD1. The germline CDR1 and CDR2 sequences are MDHEN and SYDVKM. The V segment lost 5 bases and the J segment 5 bases; nucleotides outside the gene matches: 13. The CDR3 covers 16 residues. The DNA for the CDR3 is TGTGCCAGCAGTCTTACTTGGGACAGGCCACAGGAGACCCAGTACTTC. Amino acids: CASSLTWDRPQETQYF.

The chain joins TRBV28 to TRBJ2-1; D unclear. The germline gives CDR1 MDHEN, CDR2 SYDVKM. CDR3 length equals 17 residues. The V and J ends lost 6 bases and 6 bases respectively, with 24 bases between them. This chain's CDR3 is CASSYTKAYSFFNEQFF. The CDR3 coding sequence is TGTGCCAGCAGCTACACAAAAGCGTATTCGTTTTTCAATGAGCAGTTCTTC.

This clone showed up just a few times. The genes are TRBV28 and TRBJ2-5; D is uncertain. Germline V gene data show CDR1 as MDHEN and CDR2 as SYDVKM. The CDR3 spans 14 residues. V lost 5 bases to trimming and J lost 1 base, with 11 bases between them. CDR3 sequence reads: CASSSVHLQETQYF. The DNA of the CDR3 is TGTGCCAGCAGTAGTGTCCACCTCCAAGAGACCCAGTACTTC.

The genes are TRBV5-1 and TRBJ2-1; 7 nucleotides match TRBD2. V lost 0 bases, J lost 7 bases, and 13 bases stayed unmatched. The CDR3 consists of 17 residues. Germline V gives CDR1 SGHRS, CDR2 YFSETQ. The CDR3 sequence is CASSLVSGFNSLNEQFF. In DNA, the CDR3 is TGCGCCAGCAGCTTGGTTAGCGGGTTTAATTCGTTGAATGAGCAGTTCTTC.

The chain employs TRBV4-1 and TRBJ2-7; D possibly corresponds to TRBD2 (5 bases). Trimming stripped 4 bases from V and 5 bases from J, with 18 bases between. Looked up from germline, CDR1 is MGHRA and CDR2 is YSYEKL. The CDR3 is 15 amino acids. CDR3 in amino acids: CASSPHRVLANEQYF. The DNA of the CDR3 is TGCGCCAGCAGCCCGCACCGGGTCCTAGCCAACGAGCAGTACTTC.

This clone was counted only a few times. The V and J genes are TRBV5-1 and TRBJ2-1; no clear D gene. Germline V gene data show CDR1 as SGHRS and CDR2 as YFSETQ. This CDR3 comprises 12 residues. Trimming left V 4 bases short and J 12 bases short, with 14 bases between. The CDR3 DNA sequence: TGCGCCAGCAGCCCTCTGGGCCTGGGGCAGTTCTTC. Encoded protein: CASSPLGLGQFF.

This clone was recorded a few times. This sample includes further DNA sequences coding for the same CDR3. The V call is TRBV9, the J call TRBJ2-2; D is uncertain. This CDR3 has 16 amino acids. Trimming stripped 0 bases from V and 2 bases from J, with 11 bases between. From germline, CDR1 is SGDLS and CDR2 YYNGEE. The CDR3 here is CASSVGGTANTGELFF. The CDR3, as DNA: TGTGCCAGCAGCGTAGGAGGAACGGCTAACACCGGGGAGCTGTTTTTT.

This chain joins TRBV5-1 and TRBJ2-3, with a tentative D call TRBD2 (6 bases). CDR3 size: 16 residues. CDR1 SGHRS and CDR2 YFSETQ come from the germline V gene. Trimming cost V 5 bases and J 1 base, with 17 bases left between them. CDR3 protein: CASRAGPPQGTDTQYF. The CDR3 nucleotides are TGCGCCAGCAGGGCGGGACCCCCGCAGGGCACAGATACGCAGTATTTT.

This clone was seen only a few times. V usage is TRBV4-1 and J usage is TRBJ1-1; 8 bases map to TRBD1. The CDR3 is 16 residues long. Germline values: CDR1 MGHRA, CDR2 YSYEKL. V shed 1 base, J shed 0 bases, and the junction held 4 bases outside the gene matches. The CDR3 coding sequence is TGCGCCAGCAGCCAAGGACAGGGGAGGGTGAACACTGAAGCTTTCTTT. Translated, it gives CASSQGQGRVNTEAFF.

The chain recombines TRBV29-1 with TRBJ2-7, with no clear D. The germline CDR1 and CDR2 sequences are SQVTM and ANQGSEA. This CDR3 region has 13 residues. The ends were cut back, 7 bases at V and 0 bases at J, with 13 bases in the middle. The CDR3 loop reads CSAFDLDSYEQYF. The CDR3 nucleotides are TGCAGCGCCTTCGACCTTGACTCCTACGAGCAGTACTTC.

The V gene is TRBV7-2, the J gene TRBJ1-1; D possibly corresponds to TRBD1 (6 bases). The CDR3 totals 17 residues. V lost 1 base and J 1 base, leaving 16 bases between the germline ends. Germline CDR1 reads SGHTA; CDR2 reads FQGNSA. CDR3 DNA: TGTGCCAGCAGCTTAGTGAGGACAGCCATCAGGAACACTGAAGCTTTCTTT. Its protein product is CASSLVRTAIRNTEAFF.

V and J are TRBV18 and TRBJ2-6, with D possibly matching TRBD1 (6 bases). Germline V gives CDR1 KGHSH, CDR2 LQKENI. V shed 3 bases and J shed 0 bases, with 15 bases lying between them. CDR3 length: 18 residues. CDR3 DNA: TGTGCCAGCTCACCCTTTACAGGGTCCCACTCTGGGGCCAACGTCCTGACTTTC. It yields the protein CASSPFTGSHSGANVLTF.

The chain links TRBV19 to TRBJ1-3; 7 bases map to TRBD1. Germline lookup yields CDR1 LNHDA and CDR2 SQIVND (reference sequence). The CDR3 covers 14 residues. The V gene end was trimmed by 6 bases and the J gene end by 4 bases; junction bases not matched to a gene: 6. The CDR3 here is CASSRQGKGNTIYF. The CDR3 DNA reads as TGTGCCAGTAGCCGACAGGGAAAAGGAAACACCATATATTTT.

The DNA for the CDR3 is TGTGCCAGCAGCTCCCGTGGGCCTAACAATGAGCAGTTCTTC. This translates into CASSSRGPNNEQFF. This chain uses TRBV5-4 with TRBJ2-1, with no clear D. Looked up from germline, CDR1 is SGHNT and CDR2 is YYREEE (reference sequence). The CDR3 is made up of 14 amino acids. With 3 bases removed from V and 5 bases from J, the gap between germline ends came to 12 bases.

This clone has more than one count but fewer than ten. CDR3 loop: CASSLGQGNGYTF. DNA for the CDR3: TGTGCCAGCAGCTTGGGGCAGGGTAATGGCTACACCTTC. The V call is TRBV5-4, the J call TRBJ1-2; D is possibly TRBD1 (5 bases). This CDR3 region has 13 residues. Germline V gene data show CDR1 as SGHNT and CDR2 as YYREEE (reference sequence). The V and J ends lost 0 bases and 6 bases respectively, with 9 bases between them.

A few counts support this clone. The rearrangement uses TRBV9 and TRBJ2-7; the match to TRBD1 covers 9 bases. This CDR3 is built from 14 residues. Germline CDR1 reads SGDLS; CDR2 reads YYNGEE. V lost 4 bases and J lost 3; bases outside the gene matches: 5. The CDR3 sequence is CASSFRTGDYEQYF. CDR3 DNA: TGTGCCAGCAGCTTCAGGACAGGGGACTACGAGCAGTACTTC. Full variable domain (remainder filled in from reference TRBV9 and TRBJ2-7): DSGVTQTPKHLITATGQRVTLRCSPRSGDLSVYWYQQSLDQGLQFLIQYYNGEERAKGNILERFSAQQFPDLHSELNLSSLELGDSALYFCASSFRTGDYEQYFGPGTRLTVT.

A few counts support this clone. The chain combines TRBV30 with TRBJ1-3; the match to TRBD1 covers 9 bases. J lost 0 bases, V lost 3 bases, and 3 bases had no gene match. The CDR3 covers 15 residues. Germline lookup yields CDR1 GTSNPN and CDR2 SVGIG (reference sequence). The CDR3 reads CAWRDRGYSGNTIYF. The CDR3 DNA is TGTGCCTGGAGGGACAGGGGATACTCTGGAAACACCATATATTTT.

This rearrangement joins TRBV21-1 to TRBJ1-1; TRBD1 is the table's D call and was not checked against the DNA. TRBV21-1 is termed a pseudogene. This CDR3 spans 14 amino acids. The chain's CDR3 is CASTTQSLNTEAFF. In DNA form, the CDR3 reads TGTGCCAGCACCACACAGAGCTTGAACACTGAAGCTTTCTTT.